This record concerns one T cell receptor (beta chain) sequence. The data stem from a study of Graves' ophthalmopathy and Graves' hyperthyroidism. About the study: Before any treatment, peripheral blood was taken at the initial diagnosis.

The PBMCs used were ones drawn from around 10 ml of fresh peripheral blood. RNA transcripts provided the template for amplifying TCR beta CDR3 regions. Second-round multiplex PCR came after a first-round RT-PCR that employed HTBI primers. Via MiXCR, TCRdb re-called the multiplex PCR reads, giving one row per CDR3 protein. The profile shows over 650,000 distinct CDR3 sequences, about 41% of them singletons. This TCR was sampled from an adult man with Graves' ophthalmopathy. The sequenced sample was peripheral blood.

The CDR3 is CASSFLDRSYEQYF. The DNA for the CDR3 is TGTGCCAGCAGCTTTCTGGACAGGTCCTACGAGCAGTACTTC. The chain combines TRBV5-5 with TRBJ2-7; 7 bases fit TRBD1. The V segment lost 2 bases and the J segment 1 base; nucleotides outside the gene matches: 3. The germline gives CDR1 SGHKS, CDR2 YYEKEE (reference sequence). This CDR3 has 14 amino acids.